This T cell receptor beta chain is from a study of blood T cell repertoires in COVID-19. In the study overall: Collection of acute and convalescent COVID-19 samples took place in the United States, Italy and Spain.

The germline V gene has CDR1 SGHDT and CDR2 YYEEEE. The CDR3 sequence is 17 residues long. The ends lost 4 bases at V and 1 base at J; junction bases unmatched: 12. Authors' methods: Estimates of nucleated cell counts were drawn from the amplification of reference gene primers. Produced via immunoSEQ multiplex PCR; TCRdb's table is partial and in-frame only. V, J and clone size are taken as reported in that table, and D and trimming were inferred from the DNA itself. The sample includes 35,000 to 50,000 clones, more than 65% of them seen just once. Sequences were obtained from peripheral blood. The clonotype originates from a woman aged 55-69 years with acute or convalescent COVID-19. V and J are TRBV5-6 and TRBJ2-3; 7 bases fit TRBD1. The CDR3 protein is CASSPLFSDRGTDTQYF. Here the CDR3 DNA reads TGTGCCAGCAGCCCCCTCTTTTCTGACAGGGGCACAGATACGCAGTATTTT.